Listed below are T cell receptor beta chains from one sample, sequenced in a study of blood T cell repertoires in COVID-19. Some clones are missing from TCRdb's copy, which holds only in-frame ones; the method was immunoSEQ multiplex PCR. Of under 200,000 clones in the sample, approximately 80% were seen once. Sequenced: peripheral blood. Receptor source: a man between 65 and 85 years old who had recovered from COVID-19. The CDR3 runs from the conserved cysteine through the conserved F or W. The D gene is left open where the match is weak. Clone size is given for some rows only: seen once, a few or many times, or a class if the clone is expanded.

>TRBJ1-1|TRBV5-6|-|-
TGTGCCAGCAGCACCCCCTCGAGGAACACTGAAGCTTTCTTT
CASSTPSRNTEAFF
>TRBJ1-5|TRBV18|-|-
TGTGCCAGCTCACGGGGGGGGCAGAATCAGCCCCAGCATTTT
CASSRGGQNQPQHF
>TRBJ2-2|TRBV6-5|-|-
TGTGCCAGCAGTACGCACAGCACCGGGGAGCTGTTTTTT
CASSTHSTGELFF
>TRBJ2-3|TRBV25-1|-|TRBD2
TGTGCCAGCACTAGCGGGCCAGATACGCAGTATTTT
CASTSGPDTQYF
>TRBJ2-5|TRBV19|-|-
TGTGCCAGTAGTATGATCAGGGGAAGGCAAGAGACCCAGTACTTC
CASSMIRGRQETQYF
>TRBJ2-1|TRBV20-1|-|TRBD2
TGCAGTGCTAGTTCCAGCGGGAGAGCTAGTAATGAGCAGTTCTTC
CSASSSGRASNEQFF
>TRBJ2-3|TRBV29-1|few|TRBD1
TGCAGCGCCGGGACAGCAGATACGCAGTATTTT
CSAGTADTQYF
>TRBJ2-3|TRBV9|-|-
TGTGCCAGCAGCGTGACAGGGGAGGGAACAGATACGCAGTATTTT
CASSVTGEGTDTQYF
>TRBJ2-2|TRBV7-9|once|-
TGTGCCAGCAGCCGCGGCGGCACCGGGGAGCTGTTTTTT
CASSRGGTGELFF
>TRBJ1-2|TRBV4-1|-|-
TGCGCCAGCAGCCAAGATATAGGACCTACCGGGAGGTATGGCTACACCTTC
CASSQDIGPTGRYGYTF
>TRBJ2-5|TRBV2|-|TRBD1
TGTGCCAGCAAATGGGACAGGTCCCAAGAGACCCAGTACTTC
CASKWDRSQETQYF
>TRBJ2-6|TRBV5-1|-|-
TGCGCCAGCAGCGCCCTGCCAGGGATCTCTGGGGCCAACGTCCTGACTTTC
CASSALPGISGANVLTF
>TRBJ2-3|TRBV7-8|-|-
TGTGCCAGCAGCTTACGGACACCCCCAGCCGATACGCAGTATTTT
CASSLRTPPADTQYF
>TRBJ2-5|TRBV10-3|-|TRBD2
TGTGCCATCAGTGATAGGACTGGCTTCCTACGGGAGGGCCCTAGAGAGACCCAGTACTTC
CAISDRTGFLREGPRETQYF
>TRBJ2-2|TRBV6-6|once|TRBD2
TGTGCCAGCAGTCGGACTAGCGGGAGGGATGACACCGGGGAGCTGTTTTTT
CASSRTSGRDDTGELFF